The 19 T cell receptor beta chains below were found in one sample sequenced in a study of shared clonotypes between healthy human individuals. Libraries were prepared by immunoSEQ multiplex PCR; TCRdb keeps only in-frame clonotypes and omits some of them. Of around 2.3 million clones in the sample, more than 90% were seen once. Sample: naive CD4+ T cells sorted from blood. Subset here: CD45RA+ positively selected. Receptors were obtained from a man between 18 and 35 years old in good health.

This chain links TRBV29-1 with TRBJ2-4; D is unclear. The CDR3 sequence is 13 residues long. V was trimmed by 5 bases and J by 0 bases, leaving 8 bases between them. Germline CDR1 SQVTM, CDR2 ANQGSEA. The DNA for the CDR3 is TGCAGCGTTACGACCGTAGCCAAAAACATTCAGTACTTC. The encoded protein is CSVTTVAKNIQYF.

The V gene is TRBV7-2, the J gene TRBJ2-7, with 8 bases fitting TRBD2. The CDR3 spans 17 residues. CDR1 and CDR2 (germline): SGHTA, FQGNSA. The junction had 17 bases not matched to a gene; V was cut back by 7 bases and J by 3 bases. The CDR3 sequence: CASIRSGSPFTFYEQYF. CDR3 bases: TGTGCCAGCATCCGGAGCGGGAGCCCCTTCACCTTCTACGAGCAGTACTTC.

In the case of this clone: Other DNA sequences within the sample encode an identical CDR3. This sequence joins TRBV5-8 and TRBJ2-1, with 9 bases fitting TRBD1. There are 15 residues in the CDR3. V was clipped by 3 bases and J by 1 base; unmatched bases: 2. The germline V gene has CDR1 SGHTS and CDR2 YDEGEE. The CDR3, as DNA: TGTGCCAGCAGCTCGGGACAGGGATCCTACAATGAGCAGTTCTTC. Translation: CASSSGQGSYNEQFF. The full variable domain, completed using reference TRBV5-8 and TRBJ2-1, is EAGVTQSPTHLIKTRGQQATLRCSPISGHTSVYWYQQALGLGLQFLLWYDEGEERNRGNFPPRFSGRQFPNYSSELNVNALELEDSALYLCASSSGQGSYNEQFFGPGTRLTVL.

The chain has TRBV7-2 and TRBJ1-1; D is unclear. The CDR3 is 15 residues long. Between the trimmed V and J ends, which lost 1 base and 9 bases, there was a span of 18 bases. Germline loops: CDR1 SGHTA, CDR2 FQGNSA. This chain's CDR3 is CASSLVGQSSTKAFF. CDR3 nucleotide sequence: TGTGCCAGCAGCTTAGTGGGTCAGTCTTCTACTAAAGCTTTCTTT.

The rearrangement uses TRBV28 and TRBJ1-5; 7 bases match TRBD1. Germline CDR1 is MDHEN and CDR2 is SYDVKM. The J segment lost 7 bases and the V segment lost 10 bases, leaving 13 bases of the junction unmatched. The CDR3 spans 14 residues. CDR3: CATQGEGAWQPQHF. The CDR3, as DNA: TGTGCCACTCAGGGGGAGGGAGCGTGGCAGCCCCAGCATTTT.

This chain links TRBV9 with TRBJ1-3, with D perhaps matching TRBD1 (5 bases). The CDR3 runs 15 residues. Germline loops: CDR1 SGDLS, CDR2 YYNGEE. V was cut by 4 bases and J by 5 bases, with 16 bases left in between. CDR3 DNA: TGTGCCAGCAGCCCTATGACAGTAGTCCGAAACACCATATATTTT. Translating it yields CASSPMTVVRNTIYF.

The rearrangement joins TRBV27 to TRBJ2-1; TRBD2 agrees at 7 bases. This CDR3 spans 15 amino acids. V trimming: 2 bases; J trimming: 8 bases; junction bases outside the gene matches: 9. CDR1 and CDR2 from the germline V gene are MNHEY and SMNVEV (reference sequence). CDR3 in DNA: TGTGCCAGCAGTTTAGCGGGAGTGGTCTGGGATGAGCAGTTCTTC. This codes for CASSLAGVVWDEQFF.

CDR3 amino acids: CASSLQSGNTIYF. DNA for the CDR3: TGTGCCAGTAGTCTCCAATCAGGAAACACCATATATTTT. The chain links TRBV19 to TRBJ1-3, with unresolved D. V was cut by 5 bases and J by 4 bases, with 9 bases left in between. Germline V lookup: CDR1 LNHDA, CDR2 SQIVND (reference sequence). The CDR3 has 13 residues.

The V call is TRBV9, the J call TRBJ2-2, with 9 bases identical to TRBD1. After removal of 3 bases from V and 6 bases from J, the junction contained 6 bases not matched to a gene. CDR3 length equals 15 residues. In germline, CDR1 is SGDLS, CDR2 YYNGEE. The DNA for the CDR3 is TGTGCCAGCAGCGCGCCGGACAGGGGCGCCGGGGAGCTGTTTTTT. It specifies CASSAPDRGAGELFF. Looking up the rest from reference TRBV9 and TRBJ2-2 gives the full variable domain: DSGVTQTPKHLITATGQRVTLRCSPRSGDLSVYWYQQSLDQGLQFLIQYYNGEERAKGNILERFSAQQFPDLHSELNLSSLELGDSALYFCASSAPDRGAGELFFGEGSRLTVL.

This chain uses TRBV5-4 with TRBJ2-1, with 8 bases lining up with TRBD2. This CDR3 is 16 amino acids long. The J segment lost 6 bases and the V segment lost 0 bases, leaving 8 bases of the junction unmatched. Germline V gives CDR1 SGHNT, CDR2 YYREEE (reference sequence). CDR3 amino acids: CASSLAGTSRPNEQFF. The CDR3 coding sequence is TGTGCCAGCAGCTTGGCGGGGACTAGTCGGCCCAATGAGCAGTTCTTC.

The V and J genes are TRBV2 and TRBJ1-5, with D hard to call. Between the trimmed V and J ends, which lost 7 bases and 0 bases, there was a span of 7 bases. Germline CDR1 SNHLY, CDR2 FYNNEI. This CDR3 spans 13 amino acids. DNA for the CDR3: TGTGCCAGCATGAGTTATAGCAATCAGCCCCAGCATTTT. Its protein is CASMSYSNQPQHF.

The count of this clone is one. V usage is TRBV19 and J usage is TRBJ1-2; D not resolved. The V gene's germline CDR1 is LNHDA and CDR2 SQIVND (reference sequence). Trimming cost V 7 bases and J 3 bases, with 9 bases left between them. This CDR3 is built from 12 residues. In nucleotides, the CDR3 is TGTGCCAGTACCGGAGAGTACTATGGCTACACCTTC. Translation: CASTGEYYGYTF.

The V gene is TRBV7-9, the J gene TRBJ1-1; 11 positions match TRBD1. Unmatched junction bases numbered 12, after V lost 3 bases and J lost 0 bases. Germline values: CDR1 SEHNR, CDR2 FQNEAQ (reference sequence). CDR3 length: 19 residues. The CDR3 loop is CASSFGQGAIEGLNTEAFF. DNA for the CDR3: TGTGCCAGCAGCTTCGGACAGGGGGCCATAGAGGGGCTGAACACTGAAGCTTTCTTT.

Notes on this clone: The same CDR3 can be traced to other DNA sequences in this sample. The DNA of the CDR3 is TGTGCCACCAGCAGAGAGGGGCGCGAGCAGTTCTTC. This gives the protein CATSREGREQFF. The chain recombines TRBV15 with TRBJ2-1, with D tentatively TRBD1 (5 bases). The CDR3 is 12 amino acids. In germline, CDR1 is LNHNV, CDR2 YYDKDF (reference sequence). The V and J ends lost 0 bases and 10 bases respectively, with 7 bases between them.

This clone was recorded once. This same CDR3 is encoded by further DNA sequences in the sample. The rearrangement links TRBV2 to TRBJ2-2; D unresolved. Germline CDR1 and CDR2: SNHLY and FYNNEI. Trimming removed 5 bases at V and 2 bases at J, with 6 bases between. CDR3 length: 13 amino acids. Here the CDR3 DNA reads TGTGCCAGCAGTCGAGAAAACACCGGGGAGCTGTTTTTT. This encodes CASSRENTGELFF.

The genes are TRBV6-5 and TRBJ1-3; D remains unclear. V was pared by 4 bases and J by 5 bases, with 6 bases between. CDR1 MNHEY and CDR2 SVGAGI come from the germline V gene. CDR3 size: 12 residues. CDR3 coding DNA: TGTGCCAGCAGTTCCACCCGAAACACCATATATTTT. Translation gives CASSSTRNTIYF.

A word on this clone: This sample also contains other DNA sequences that code for the same CDR3. V and J are TRBV18 and TRBJ2-7, with TRBD1 matching 7 bases. The CDR3 sequence is 15 residues long. V lost 3 bases, J lost 3 bases, and 8 bases stayed unmatched. Germline V CDR1 and CDR2: KGHSH, LQKENI. The CDR3 protein is CASSPARDRGYEQYF. In nucleotides, the CDR3 is TGTGCCAGCTCACCGGCCCGGGACAGAGGCTACGAGCAGTACTTC.

The rearrangement uses TRBV29-1 and TRBJ1-2; D possibly corresponds to TRBD1 (5 bases). The CDR3 is 15 residues long. V gave up 3 bases and J gave up 0 bases, with 14 bases separating them. Germline assignment: CDR1 SQVTM and CDR2 ANQGSEA. CDR3 region: CSVERGAATNYGYTF. The CDR3 coding sequence is TGCAGCGTTGAGAGAGGGGCGGCTACTAACTATGGCTACACCTTC.

CDR3 region: CASSTIQGRGDGYTF. CDR3 in DNA: TGTGCCAGTAGTACGATACAGGGCCGCGGGGATGGCTACACCTTC. The V gene is TRBV19, the J gene TRBJ1-2, with D possibly TRBD1 on 6 matching bases. The CDR3 loop spans 15 amino acids. Deletions cut 4 bases from V and 6 bases from J, with 18 bases between. Germline CDR1 LNHDA, CDR2 SQIVND (reference sequence).